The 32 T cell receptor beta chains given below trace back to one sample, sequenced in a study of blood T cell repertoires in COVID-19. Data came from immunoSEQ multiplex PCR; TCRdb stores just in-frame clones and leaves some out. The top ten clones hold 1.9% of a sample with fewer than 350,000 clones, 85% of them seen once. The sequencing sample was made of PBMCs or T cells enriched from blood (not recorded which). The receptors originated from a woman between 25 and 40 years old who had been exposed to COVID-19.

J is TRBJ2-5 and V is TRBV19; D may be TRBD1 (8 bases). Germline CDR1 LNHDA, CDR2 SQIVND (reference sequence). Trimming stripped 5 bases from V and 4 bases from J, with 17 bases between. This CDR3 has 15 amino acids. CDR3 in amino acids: CASSSLQGGSETQYF. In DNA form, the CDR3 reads TGTGCCAGTAGTTCCCTACAGGGGGGGTCAGAGACCCAGTACTTC.

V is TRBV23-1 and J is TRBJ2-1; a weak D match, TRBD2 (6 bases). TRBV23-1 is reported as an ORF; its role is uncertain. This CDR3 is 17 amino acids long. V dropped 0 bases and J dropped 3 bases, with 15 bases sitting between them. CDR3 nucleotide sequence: TGCGCCAGCAGTCAATCTTCTCTCGGCGGGATCTACAATGAGCAGTTCTTC. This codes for CASSQSSLGGIYNEQFF.

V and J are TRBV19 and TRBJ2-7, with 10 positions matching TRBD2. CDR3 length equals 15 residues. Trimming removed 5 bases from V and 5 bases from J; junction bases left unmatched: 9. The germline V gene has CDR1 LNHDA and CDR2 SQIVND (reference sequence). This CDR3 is CASSEPGLAIHEQYF. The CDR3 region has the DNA TGTGCCAGTAGTGAACCGGGACTAGCGATCCACGAGCAGTACTTC.

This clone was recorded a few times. The CDR3 protein is CASSVGQGARGYTF. Written as DNA, the CDR3 is TGTGCCAGTAGTGTCGGACAGGGGGCTCGTGGCTACACCTTC. The chain is built from TRBV19 and TRBJ1-2; 11 bases match TRBD1. The germline CDR1 and CDR2 sequences are LNHDA and SQIVND (reference sequence). The length of the CDR3 is 14 residues. With 5 bases clipped from V and 7 bases from J, the junction kept 6 bases outside the gene matches.

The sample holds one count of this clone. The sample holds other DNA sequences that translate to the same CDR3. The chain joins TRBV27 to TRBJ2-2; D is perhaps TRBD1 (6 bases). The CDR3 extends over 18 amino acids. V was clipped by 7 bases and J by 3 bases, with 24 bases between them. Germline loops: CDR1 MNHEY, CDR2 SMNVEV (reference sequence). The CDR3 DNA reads TGTGCCAGCACCAACGGATACCGTTTTCAGGGGTACACCGGGGAGCTGTTTTTT. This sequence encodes CASTNGYRFQGYTGELFF.

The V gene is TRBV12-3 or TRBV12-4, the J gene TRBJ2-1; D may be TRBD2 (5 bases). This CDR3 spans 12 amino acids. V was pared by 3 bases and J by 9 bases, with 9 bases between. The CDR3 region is CASSFLASEQFF. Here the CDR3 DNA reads TGTGCCAGCAGTTTCCTAGCCAGTGAGCAGTTCTTC.

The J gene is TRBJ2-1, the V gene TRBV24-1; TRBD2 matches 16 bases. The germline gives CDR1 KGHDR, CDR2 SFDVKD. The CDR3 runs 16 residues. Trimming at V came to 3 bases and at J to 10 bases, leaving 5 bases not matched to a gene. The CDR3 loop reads CATSDQGLAGGGEQFF. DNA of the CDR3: TGTGCCACCAGTGATCAGGGACTAGCGGGAGGGGGAGAGCAGTTCTTC.

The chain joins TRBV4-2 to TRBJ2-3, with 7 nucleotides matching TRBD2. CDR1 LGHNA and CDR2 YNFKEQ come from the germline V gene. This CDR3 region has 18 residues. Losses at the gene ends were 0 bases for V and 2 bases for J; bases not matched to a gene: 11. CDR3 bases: TGTGCCAGCAGCCAAGAGGAGGCTCAGCGGGGATACACAGATACGCAGTATTTT. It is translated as CASSQEEAQRGYTDTQYF.

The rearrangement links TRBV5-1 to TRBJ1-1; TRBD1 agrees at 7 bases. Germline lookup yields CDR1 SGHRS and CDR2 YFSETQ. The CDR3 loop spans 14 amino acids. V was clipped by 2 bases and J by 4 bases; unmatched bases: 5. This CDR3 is CASSLRGQTTEAFF. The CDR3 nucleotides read TGCGCCAGCAGCTTAAGGGGACAGACCACTGAAGCTTTCTTT.

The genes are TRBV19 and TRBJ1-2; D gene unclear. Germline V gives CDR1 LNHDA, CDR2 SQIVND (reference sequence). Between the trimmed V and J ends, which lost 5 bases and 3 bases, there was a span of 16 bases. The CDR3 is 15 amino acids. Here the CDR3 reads CASSPGAAVHYGYTF. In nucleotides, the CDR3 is TGTGCCAGTAGTCCAGGCGCAGCAGTCCACTATGGCTACACCTTC. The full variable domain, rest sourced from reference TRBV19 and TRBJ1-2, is DGGITQSPKYLFRKEGQNVTLSCEQNLNHDAMYWYRQDPGQGLRLIYYSQIVNDFQKGDIAEGYSVSREKKESFPLTVTSAQKNPTAFYLCASSPGAAVHYGYTFGSGTRLTVV.

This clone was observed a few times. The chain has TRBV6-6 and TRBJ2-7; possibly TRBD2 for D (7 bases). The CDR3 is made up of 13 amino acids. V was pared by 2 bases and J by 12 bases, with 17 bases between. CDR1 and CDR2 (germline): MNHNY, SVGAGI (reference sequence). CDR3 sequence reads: CASSYPEGGLRYF. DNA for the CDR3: TGTGCCAGCAGTTACCCCGAGGGGGGGTTGCGGTACTTC.

Written as DNA, the CDR3 is TGTGCCAGCAGGTTACAGGGGGCAAGTTCACCCCTCCACTTT. Encoded protein: CASRLQGASSPLHF. The rearrangement joins TRBV11-2 to TRBJ1-6; 9 bases fit TRBD1. The ends lost 6 bases at V and 9 bases at J; junction bases unmatched: 6. From germline, CDR1 is SGHAT and CDR2 FQNNGV. The CDR3 extends over 14 amino acids.

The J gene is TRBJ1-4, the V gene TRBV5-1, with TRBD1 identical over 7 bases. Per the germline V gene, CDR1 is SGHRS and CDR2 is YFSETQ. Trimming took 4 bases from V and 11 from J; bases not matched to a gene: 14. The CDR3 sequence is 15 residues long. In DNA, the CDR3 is TGCGCCAGCAGCCAGGTGGAGACAGGGATAAAGAAACTGTTTTTT. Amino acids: CASSQVETGIKKLFF. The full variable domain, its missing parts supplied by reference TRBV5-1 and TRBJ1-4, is KAGVTQTPRYLIKTRGQQVTLSCSPISGHRSVSWYQQTPGQGLQFLFEYFSETQRNKGNFPGRFSGRQFSNSRSEMNVSTLELGDSALYLCASSQVETGIKKLFFGSGTQLSVL.

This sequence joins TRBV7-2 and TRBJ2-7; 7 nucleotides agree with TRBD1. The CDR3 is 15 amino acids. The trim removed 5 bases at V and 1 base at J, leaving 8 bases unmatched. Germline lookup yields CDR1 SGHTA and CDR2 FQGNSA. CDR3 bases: TGTGCCAGCAGCCCTCAGACAGGGAAGTCCTACGAGCAGTACTTC. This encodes CASSPQTGKSYEQYF.

The CDR3 sequence: CASSEARVATEAFF. CDR3 in DNA: TGTGCCAGCAGTGAAGCGCGGGTCGCGACTGAAGCTTTCTTT. The J gene is TRBJ1-1, the V gene TRBV6-1; no clear D. The germline V gene has CDR1 MNHNS and CDR2 SASEGT. This CDR3 is built from 14 residues. Trimming shortened V by 0 bases and J by 5 bases, and 10 bases separated the two germline ends.

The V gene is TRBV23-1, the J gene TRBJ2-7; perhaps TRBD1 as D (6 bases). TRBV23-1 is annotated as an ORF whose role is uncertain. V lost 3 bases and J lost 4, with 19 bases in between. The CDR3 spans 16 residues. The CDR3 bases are TGCGCCAGCAGTCACTCCAAGGGGGTAAATTTATACGAGCAGTACTTC. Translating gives CASSHSKGVNLYEQYF.

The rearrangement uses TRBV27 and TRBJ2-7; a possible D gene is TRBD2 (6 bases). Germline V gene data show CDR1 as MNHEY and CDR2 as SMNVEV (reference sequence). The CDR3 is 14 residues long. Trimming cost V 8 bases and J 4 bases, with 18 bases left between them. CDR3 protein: CASGTGDLVYEQYF. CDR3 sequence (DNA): TGTGCCAGCGGCACGGGGGATCTAGTGTACGAGCAGTACTTC.

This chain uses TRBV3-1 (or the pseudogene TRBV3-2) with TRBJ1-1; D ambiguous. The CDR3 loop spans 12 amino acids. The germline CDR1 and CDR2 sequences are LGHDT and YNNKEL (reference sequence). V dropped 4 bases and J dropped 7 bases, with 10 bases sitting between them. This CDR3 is CASSLLPGEAFF. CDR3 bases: TGTGCCAGCAGCCTCTTACCAGGTGAAGCTTTCTTT.

This CDR3 reads CASSLFQNQPQHF. CDR3 in DNA: TGTGCCAGCAGTTTATTCCAGAATCAGCCCCAGCATTTT. The chain links TRBV28 to TRBJ1-5; no reliable D call. CDR3 length equals 13 residues. Germline V lookup: CDR1 MDHEN, CDR2 SYDVKM. The ends were cut back, 1 base at V and 4 bases at J, with 5 bases in the middle. Supplemented by reference TRBV28 and TRBJ1-5, the full variable domain reads DVKVTQSSRYLVKRTGEKVFLECVQDMDHENMFWYRQDPGLGLRLIYFSYDVKMKEKGDIPEGYSVSREKKERFSLILESASTNQTSMYLCASSLFQNQPQHFGDGTRLSIL.

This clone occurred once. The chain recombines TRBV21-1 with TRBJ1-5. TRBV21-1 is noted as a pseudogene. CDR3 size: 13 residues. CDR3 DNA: TGTGCCAGCAACGCCACGGGCAATCAGCCCCAGCATTTT. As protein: CASNATGNQPQHF.

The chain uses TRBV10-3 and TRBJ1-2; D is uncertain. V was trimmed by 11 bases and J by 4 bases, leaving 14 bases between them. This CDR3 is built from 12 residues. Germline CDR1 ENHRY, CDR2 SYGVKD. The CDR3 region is CAGRAEAYGYTF. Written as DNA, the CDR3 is TGTGCCGGTAGAGCGGAGGCCTATGGCTACACCTTC.

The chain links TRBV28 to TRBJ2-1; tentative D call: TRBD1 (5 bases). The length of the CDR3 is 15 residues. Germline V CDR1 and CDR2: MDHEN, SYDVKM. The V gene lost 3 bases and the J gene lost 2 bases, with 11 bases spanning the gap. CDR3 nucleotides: TGTGCCAGCAGTTTGGGTCAGGGAACCTACAATGAGCAGTTCTTC. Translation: CASSLGQGTYNEQFF.

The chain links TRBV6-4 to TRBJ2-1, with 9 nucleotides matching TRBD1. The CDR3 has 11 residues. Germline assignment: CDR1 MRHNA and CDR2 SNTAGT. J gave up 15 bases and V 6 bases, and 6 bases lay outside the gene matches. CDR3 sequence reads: CASRNTGGMFF. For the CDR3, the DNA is TGTGCCAGCAGAAACACAGGGGGCATGTTCTTC.

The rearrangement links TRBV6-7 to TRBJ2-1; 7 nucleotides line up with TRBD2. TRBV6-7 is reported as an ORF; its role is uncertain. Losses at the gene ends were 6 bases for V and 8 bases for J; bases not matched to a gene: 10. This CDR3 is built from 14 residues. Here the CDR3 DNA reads TGTGCCAGCAGGCACTGGGGGGGGGTTCATGAGCAGTTCTTC. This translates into CASRHWGGVHEQFF.

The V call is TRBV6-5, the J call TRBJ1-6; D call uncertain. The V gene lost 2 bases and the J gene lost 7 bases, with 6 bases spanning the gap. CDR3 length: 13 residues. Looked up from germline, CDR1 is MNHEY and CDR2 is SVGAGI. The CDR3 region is CASSYAVNSPLHF. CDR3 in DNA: TGTGCCAGCAGTTACGCAGTGAATTCACCCCTCCACTTT.

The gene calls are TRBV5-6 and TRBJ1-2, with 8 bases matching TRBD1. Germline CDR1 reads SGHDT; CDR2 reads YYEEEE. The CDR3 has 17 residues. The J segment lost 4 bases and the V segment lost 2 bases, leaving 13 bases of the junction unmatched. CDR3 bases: TGTGCCAGCAGCTTCAGGACAGGGTCCCCCTCTATCTATGGCTACACCTTC. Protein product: CASSFRTGSPSIYGYTF.

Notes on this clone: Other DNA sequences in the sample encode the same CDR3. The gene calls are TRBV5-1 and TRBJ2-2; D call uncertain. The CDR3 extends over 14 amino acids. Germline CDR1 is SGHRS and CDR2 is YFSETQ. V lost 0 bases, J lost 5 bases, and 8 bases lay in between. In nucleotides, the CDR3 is TGCGCCAGCAGCTTGGTCACGGGTACCGGGGAGCTGTTTTTT. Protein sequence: CASSLVTGTGELFF.

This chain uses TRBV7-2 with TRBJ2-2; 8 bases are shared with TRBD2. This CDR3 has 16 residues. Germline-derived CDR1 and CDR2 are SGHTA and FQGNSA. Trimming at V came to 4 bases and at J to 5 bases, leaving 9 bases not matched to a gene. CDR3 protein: CASSSQAGVRTGELFF. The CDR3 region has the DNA TGTGCCAGCAGCTCCCAAGCGGGGGTGCGGACCGGGGAGCTGTTTTTT.

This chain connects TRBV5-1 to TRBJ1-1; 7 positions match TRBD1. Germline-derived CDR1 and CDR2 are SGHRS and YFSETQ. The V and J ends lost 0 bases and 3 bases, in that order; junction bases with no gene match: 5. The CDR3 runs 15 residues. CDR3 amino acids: CASSLDSRGDTEAFF. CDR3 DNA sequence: TGCGCCAGCAGCTTGGACAGCAGGGGGGACACTGAAGCTTTCTTT. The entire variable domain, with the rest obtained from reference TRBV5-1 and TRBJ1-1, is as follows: KAGVTQTPRYLIKTRGQQVTLSCSPISGHRSVSWYQQTPGQGLQFLFEYFSETQRNKGNFPGRFSGRQFSNSRSEMNVSTLELGDSALYLCASSLDSRGDTEAFFGQGTRLTVV.

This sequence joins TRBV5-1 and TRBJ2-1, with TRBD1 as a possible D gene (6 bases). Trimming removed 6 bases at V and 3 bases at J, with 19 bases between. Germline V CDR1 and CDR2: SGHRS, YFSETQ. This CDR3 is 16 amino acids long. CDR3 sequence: CASTNTPGHLYNEQFF. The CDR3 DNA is TGCGCCAGCACTAATACACCGGGACACCTCTACAATGAGCAGTTCTTC.

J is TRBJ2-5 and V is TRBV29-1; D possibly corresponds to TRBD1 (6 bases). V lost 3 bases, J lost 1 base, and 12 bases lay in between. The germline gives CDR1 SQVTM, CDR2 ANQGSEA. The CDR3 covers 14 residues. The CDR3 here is CSVEGRGVQETQYF. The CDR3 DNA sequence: TGCAGCGTTGAGGGCAGGGGCGTCCAAGAGACCCAGTACTTC.

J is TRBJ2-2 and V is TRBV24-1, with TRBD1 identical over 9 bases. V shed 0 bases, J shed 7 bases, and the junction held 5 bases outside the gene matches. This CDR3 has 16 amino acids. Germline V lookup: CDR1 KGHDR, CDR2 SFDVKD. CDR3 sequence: CATSDLGTGRGGELFF. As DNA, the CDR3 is TGTGCCACCAGTGATTTGGGGACAGGGAGGGGCGGGGAGCTGTTTTTT.